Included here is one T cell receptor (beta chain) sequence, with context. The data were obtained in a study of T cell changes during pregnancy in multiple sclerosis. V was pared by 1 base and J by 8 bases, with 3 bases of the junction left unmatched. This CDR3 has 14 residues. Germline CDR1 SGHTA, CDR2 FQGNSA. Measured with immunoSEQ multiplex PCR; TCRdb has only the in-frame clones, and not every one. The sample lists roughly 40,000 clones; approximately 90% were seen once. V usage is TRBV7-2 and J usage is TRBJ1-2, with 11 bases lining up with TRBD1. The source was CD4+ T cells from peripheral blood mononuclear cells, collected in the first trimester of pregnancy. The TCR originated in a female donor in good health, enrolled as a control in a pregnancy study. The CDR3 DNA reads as TGTGCCAGCAGCTTAGGGACAGGGGGCGGCGGCTACACCTTC. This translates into CASSLGTGGGGYTF.